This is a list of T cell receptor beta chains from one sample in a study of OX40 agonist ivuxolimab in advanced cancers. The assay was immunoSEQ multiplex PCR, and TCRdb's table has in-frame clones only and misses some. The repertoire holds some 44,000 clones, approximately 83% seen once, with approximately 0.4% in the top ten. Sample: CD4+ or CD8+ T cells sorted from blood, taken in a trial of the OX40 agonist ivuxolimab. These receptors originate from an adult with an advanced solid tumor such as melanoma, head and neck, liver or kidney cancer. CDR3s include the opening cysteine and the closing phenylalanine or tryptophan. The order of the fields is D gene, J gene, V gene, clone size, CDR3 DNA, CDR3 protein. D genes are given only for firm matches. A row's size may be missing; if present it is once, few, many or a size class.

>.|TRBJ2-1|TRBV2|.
TGTGCCAGCATCTTGGAGGCAAGGGCTGAGCAGTTCTTC
CASILEARAEQFF
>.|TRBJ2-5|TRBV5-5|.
TGTGCCAGCAGCCGCCCTCGGGGCAATCAAGAGACCCAGTACTTC
CASSRPRGNQETQYF
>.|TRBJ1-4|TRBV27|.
TGTGCCAGCAGGATTAGGGCTGGGAATGAAAAACTGTTTTTT
CASRIRAGNEKLFF
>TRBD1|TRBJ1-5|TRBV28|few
TGTGCCAGCAGTTCATCCGGGACAGGGTATCAGCCCCAGCATTTT
CASSSSGTGYQPQHF
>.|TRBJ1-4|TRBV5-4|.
TGTGCCAGCAGCCGCGACCGTATTAATGAAAAACTGTTTTTT
CASSRDRINEKLFF
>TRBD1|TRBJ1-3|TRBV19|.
TGTGCCAGTAGTATTACAGGGGTAAACTCTGGAAACACCATATATTTT
CASSITGVNSGNTIYF
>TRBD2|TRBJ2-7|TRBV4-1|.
TGCGCCAGCAGCTCTATAGCGGGAGTCGGTCCCTACGAGCAGTACTTC
CASSSIAGVGPYEQYF
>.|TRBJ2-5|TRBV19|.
TGTGCCAGTAGTTCAAGGGCGCGGGAGACCCAGTACTTC
CASSSRARETQYF
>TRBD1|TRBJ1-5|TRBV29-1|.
TGCAGCGTTGTGCCAGGGGGAAGTCAGCCCCAGCATTTT
CSVVPGGSQPQHF
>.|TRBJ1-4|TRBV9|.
TGTGCCAGCAGCCCCGGGGTTGCAACTAATGAAAAACTGTTTTTT
CASSPGVATNEKLFF
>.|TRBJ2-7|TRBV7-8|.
TGTGCCAGCAGCTCAACCCGAAGCTCCCTACGGGCCTACGAGCAGTACTTC
CASSSTRSSLRAYEQYF
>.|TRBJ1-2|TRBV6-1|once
TGTGCCAGCAGTGAAGGGGACACCCGCTACACCTTC
CASSEGDTRYTF
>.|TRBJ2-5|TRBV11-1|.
TGTGCCAGCAGTCTCGGACTAACTCAAGAGACCCAGTACTTC
CASSLGLTQETQYF
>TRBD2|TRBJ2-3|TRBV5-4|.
TGTGCCAGCAGCAGACCAAGGACTAGCGGGGGGGGAACAGATACGCAGTATTTT
CASSRPRTSGGGTDTQYF
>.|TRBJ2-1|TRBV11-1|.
TGTGCCAGCAGCCCACTCTCGTACGAGCAGTTCTTC
CASSPLSYEQFF
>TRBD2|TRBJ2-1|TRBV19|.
TGTGCCAGTAGTAGGCGGGAGGGGGATGAGCAGTTCTTC
CASSRREGDEQFF
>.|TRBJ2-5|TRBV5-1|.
TGCGCCAGCAGCTTCCGACAAAAAGAGACCCAGTACTTC
CASSFRQKETQYF
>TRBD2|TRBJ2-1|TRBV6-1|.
TGTGCCAGCAGTGCCAGGACTAGCGGGAACAATGAGCAGTTCTTC
CASSARTSGNNEQFF
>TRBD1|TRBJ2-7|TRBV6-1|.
TGTGCCAGCAGTCTCTCCGGGACAGGGTCCTACGAGCAGTACTTC
CASSLSGTGSYEQYF
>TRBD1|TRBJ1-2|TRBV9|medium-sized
TGTGCCAGCAGGAATGACAGGGGGCGGATCGGGAGCTACACCTTC
CASRNDRGRIGSYTF
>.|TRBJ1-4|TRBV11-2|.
TGTGCCAGCAGCTCCCGACGTATTCCCCCTGAAAAACTGTTTTTT
CASSSRRIPPEKLFF
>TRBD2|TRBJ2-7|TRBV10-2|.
TGCGCCAGCAGTGTGGGGGGGAGCGAGCAGTACTTC
CASSVGGSEQYF
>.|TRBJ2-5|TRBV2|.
TGTGCCAGCACTCTTCAGGGGTCCTCAGGGTATGAGACCCAGTACTTC
CASTLQGSSGYETQYF
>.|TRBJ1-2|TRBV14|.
TGTGCCAGCAGCCAGGTGAACTATGGCTACACCTTC
CASSQVNYGYTF